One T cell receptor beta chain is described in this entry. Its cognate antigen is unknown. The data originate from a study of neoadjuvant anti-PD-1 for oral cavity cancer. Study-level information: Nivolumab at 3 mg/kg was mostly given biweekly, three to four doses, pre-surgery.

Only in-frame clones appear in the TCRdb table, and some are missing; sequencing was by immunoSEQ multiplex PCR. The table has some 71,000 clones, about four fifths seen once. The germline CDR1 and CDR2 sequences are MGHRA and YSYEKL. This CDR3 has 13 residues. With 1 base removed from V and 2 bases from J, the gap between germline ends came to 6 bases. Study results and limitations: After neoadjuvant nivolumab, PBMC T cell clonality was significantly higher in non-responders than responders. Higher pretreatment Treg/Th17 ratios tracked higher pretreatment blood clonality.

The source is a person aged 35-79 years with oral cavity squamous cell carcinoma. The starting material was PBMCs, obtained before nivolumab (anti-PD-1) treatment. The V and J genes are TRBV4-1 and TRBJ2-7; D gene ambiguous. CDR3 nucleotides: TGCGCCAGCAGCCAAGTGTCAGCCTACGAGCAGTACTTC. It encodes CASSQVSAYEQYF.